The sequence of this TCR beta chain was determined in a study of CD8 T cells in ankylosing spondylitis (dated by TCRdb to about 2017). Looking at the study overall: The study set out to find disease-linked TCR variants by profiling T cell receptor beta repertoires in ankylosing spondylitis patients and healthy donors. In total, the full study cohort was made up of some 110 healthy donors and 20 to 25 ankylosing spondylitis patients. Peripheral blood samples were taken, and synovial fluid was additionally collected from ankylosing spondylitis patients.

In its sample, this clonotype was seen many times. The antigen this receptor binds is unknown. Within one base of it there is no much larger clone, and no base qualities were kept. Trimmed from V: 2 bases; trimmed from J: 1 base; junction bases lacking a gene match: 13. CDR1 and CDR2, looked up from the germline V gene, are SGHTA and FQGNSA. The CDR3 has 18 amino acids, counting the end cysteine and phenylalanine. Only the CDR3 DNA is retained, 54 bases long and in frame from the first base. Findings and caveats that apply to the study as a whole: A CD8+ phenotype was shown by the disease-linked clones, which were found at relatively low frequencies in peripheral blood. Blood from ankylosing spondylitis patients appeared to be characterized by a TCR beta motif made up of seven or eight highly homologous amino acid variants. Some of the motif variants had been reported before in the synovial fluid and blood of reactive arthritis patients, a finding that suggests common disease-initiation mechanisms. According to the report, matched synovial fluid samples from ankylosing spondylitis patients were significantly enriched for the disease-linked clones.

The instrument was an Illumina HiSeq 2500. TCR beta libraries were prepared by quantitative 5'-RACE with molecular barcodes. On the authors' methods: A new computational method based on a probabilistic model of VDJ rearrangement was used to identify disease-linked TCR variants. In TCRdb, the public reads were trimmed at Q25 with fastp and aligned with MiXCR, with productive beta chains retained. Each entry is one CDR3 protein sequence, shown with its most common DNA and genes. The V and J calls, along with clone size, are taken from TCRdb and not from the paper's own processing. Across this sample there are around 220,000 distinct CDR3 sequences, with about 10% seen only once. The top ten hold under 25% of the sample.

The receptor was isolated from a male donor with ankylosing spondylitis or in good health (not recorded which). The chain is encoded by TRBV7-2 joined to TRBJ1-1; 7 bases in the middle match TRBD1. Material: blood, either unsorted or a sorted T cell fraction (not recorded which). The sequenced DNA is TGTGCCAGCAGCTTATCGGGACAGACAGCGCTGGGGAACACTGAAGCTTTCTTT. Its translation is CASSLSGQTALGNTEAFF.